What follows is one T cell receptor beta chain and its context. This sample is drawn from a study of blood T cell repertoires in COVID-19. Study-level background: Samples of COVID-19 (acute and convalescent) were obtained from the United States, Italy and Spain. The cDNA or gDNA used as material had been derived from T cells, B-cell-depleted T cells, or PBMCs.

As processed by the authors: Researchers report that nucleated cell counts were estimated from reference gene primer amplification. Some clones are missing from TCRdb's copy, which holds only in-frame ones; the method was immunoSEQ multiplex PCR. For V, J and clone size, that table is used; D and trimming come from the DNA. The sample carries nearly 70,000 clones, 70% to 90% recorded once. Sequencing used peripheral blood. The receptor's source is a woman in her 70s with acute or convalescent COVID-19.

This CDR3 reads CASSLSAVPDKLQETQYF. Here the CDR3 DNA reads TGTGCCAGCAGTTTATCGGCCGTCCCAGACAAGCTACAAGAGACCCAGTACTTC. The J gene is TRBJ2-5, the V gene TRBV27; D is undetermined. Per germline, CDR1 MNHEY and CDR2 SMNVEV (reference sequence). V was trimmed by 0 bases and J by 2 bases, leaving 19 bases between them. The length of the CDR3 is 18 residues.